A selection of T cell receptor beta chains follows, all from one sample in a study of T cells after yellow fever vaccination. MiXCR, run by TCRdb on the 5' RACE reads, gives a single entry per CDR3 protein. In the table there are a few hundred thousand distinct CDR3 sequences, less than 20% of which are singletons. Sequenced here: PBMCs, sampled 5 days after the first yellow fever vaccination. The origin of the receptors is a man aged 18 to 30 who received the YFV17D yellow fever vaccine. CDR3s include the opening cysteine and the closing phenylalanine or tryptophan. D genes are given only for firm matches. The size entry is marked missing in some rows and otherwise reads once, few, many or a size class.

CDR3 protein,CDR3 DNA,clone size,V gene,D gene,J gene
CASSEPGQGNTEAFF,TGTGCCAGCAGTGAACCGGGACAGGGGAACACTGAAGCTTTCTTT,.,TRBV6-1,TRBD1,TRBJ1-1
CASSLGGAFGYGYTF,TGTGCCAGCAGTTTGGGAGGGGCGTTTGGTTATGGCTACACCTTC,few,TRBV12-3/TRBV12-4,.,TRBJ1-2
CASRPGLAYCEQFF,TGTGCCAGCAGACCGGGACTAGCATATTGTGAGCAGTTCTTC,.,TRBV6-2/TRBV6-3,TRBD2,TRBJ2-1
CASSQAGWNEQFF,TGTGCCAGCAGTCAGGCGGGTTGGAATGAGCAGTTCTTC,few,TRBV7-9,.,TRBJ2-1
CASSGTATETQYF,TGTGCCAGCAGTGGGACAGCCACAGAGACCCAGTACTTC,.,TRBV3-1,TRBD1,TRBJ2-5
CASFPLQGGSTDTQYF,TGTGCCAGCTTTCCCCTCCAGGGGGGTAGCACAGATACGCAGTATTTT,.,TRBV5-5,.,TRBJ2-3
CASATSGASTDTQYF,TGCGCCAGCGCAACTAGCGGGGCAAGCACAGATACGCAGTATTTT,.,TRBV5-1,TRBD2,TRBJ2-3
CASSTLTGGAYEQYF,TGTGCCAGCAGCACATTGACAGGGGGAGCCTACGAGCAGTACTTC,few,TRBV11-2,TRBD1,TRBJ2-7
CASSRGLAGGPAEQYF,TGTGCCAGCAGCCGGGGACTAGCGGGGGGCCCGGCCGAGCAGTACTTC,.,TRBV9,TRBD2,TRBJ2-7
CASSQGNTIYF,TGTGCCAGCAGTCAGGGGAACACCATATATTTT,many,TRBV12-3/TRBV12-4,.,TRBJ1-3
CASSVGGNKDTQYF,TGTGCCAGCAGTGTGGGTGGGAATAAAGATACGCAGTATTTT,few,TRBV25-1,.,TRBJ2-3
CASSRPSGYNEQFF,TGCGCCAGCAGCCGACCCAGCGGTTACAATGAGCAGTTCTTC,.,TRBV5-1,.,TRBJ2-1
CASSYNIMNTEAFF,TGCGCCAGCAGTTACAATATCATGAACACTGAAGCTTTCTTT,.,TRBV5-1,.,TRBJ1-1
CASSLRTGGNSPLHF,TGTGCCAGCAGCTTGAGAACAGGGGGAAATTCACCCCTCCACTTT,few,TRBV7-2,TRBD1,TRBJ1-6
CASSPSSGGENEQFF,TGTGCCAGCTCACCGTCCAGCGGGGGGGAAAATGAGCAGTTCTTC,many,TRBV18,TRBD2,TRBJ2-1
CASRRPGGVSTDTQYF,TGTGCCAGCAGAAGACCCGGGGGGGTGTCGACAGATACGCAGTATTTT,.,TRBV11-2,TRBD2,TRBJ2-3
CASSQDHVLADIQYF,TGCGCCAGCAGCCAAGATCATGTGTTGGCGGACATTCAGTACTTC,.,TRBV4-1,.,TRBJ2-4
CASGFREPYEQYF,TGTGCTAGTGGTTTCCGGGAGCCCTACGAGCAGTACTTC,few,TRBV12-5,.,TRBJ2-7
CASSQRGVTGELFF,TGTGCCAGCAGCCAAAGGGGGGTCACCGGGGAGCTGTTTTTT,once,TRBV7-3,.,TRBJ2-2
CASSQFLHRLAGGPYEQYF,TGCGCCAGCAGCCAATTCCTCCACCGACTAGCGGGGGGCCCCTACGAGCAGTACTTC,few,TRBV4-3,TRBD2,TRBJ2-7
CASSLLRTGGMNTEAFF,TGTGCCAGCAGTTTATTGCGGACAGGGGGGATGAACACTGAAGCTTTCTTT,few,TRBV27,TRBD1,TRBJ1-1
CASSFGETTNEKLFF,TGTGCCAGCAGTTTTGGGGAAACAACTAATGAAAAACTGTTTTTT,.,TRBV28,.,TRBJ1-4
CASSEGRGASTDTQYF,TGTGCCAGCAGTGAAGGGCGGGGGGCCAGCACAGATACGCAGTATTTT,.,TRBV2,TRBD2,TRBJ2-3
CVQPQSDF,TGTGTCCAGCCGCAGTCTGACTTC,once,TRBV12-3/TRBV12-4,.,TRBJ1-2
CASSRLVAVRETQYF,TGCGCCAGCAGCCGGTTGGTAGCGGTCCGGGAGACCCAGTACTTC,.,TRBV4-3,.,TRBJ2-5
CASSQVLGLGGFDTQYF,TGCGCCAGCAGCCAAGTTCTTGGGTTGGGGGGTTTTGATACGCAGTATTTT,.,TRBV4-1,.,TRBJ2-3
CASRPGTGGLNTEAFF,TGCGCCAGCAGGCCCGGGACAGGGGGCTTGAACACTGAAGCTTTCTTT,.,TRBV5-1,TRBD1,TRBJ1-1
CSAPTGTEKKRSYEQYF,TGCAGTGCCCCCACCGGGACAGAAAAAAAAAGGTCCTACGAGCAGTACTTC,.,TRBV20-1,TRBD1,TRBJ2-7
CASSLGTAEQFF,TGTGCCAGCAGCCTTGGGACAGCCGAGCAGTTCTTC,few,TRBV7-9,TRBD1,TRBJ2-1
CSAYGVGTGELFF,TGCAGCGCCTACGGGGTTGGGACCGGGGAGCTGTTTTTT,.,TRBV29-1,.,TRBJ2-2
CASSQLAAHNEQFF,TGTGCCAGCAGCCAACTAGCGGCCCACAATGAGCAGTTCTTC,.,TRBV12-3/TRBV12-4,TRBD2,TRBJ2-1
CSARDVASGGGYNEQFF,TGCAGTGCTAGAGATGTGGCTAGCGGGGGGGGCTACAATGAGCAGTTCTTC,.,TRBV20-1,TRBD2,TRBJ2-1
CASSQVASGGSYNEQFF,TGCGCCAGCAGCCAAGTGGCTAGCGGGGGCTCCTACAATGAGCAGTTCTTC,few,TRBV4-1,TRBD2,TRBJ2-1
CASSQGTSGAVTDTQYF,TGTGCCAGCAGCCAGGGGACTAGCGGGGCGGTCACAGATACGCAGTATTTT,.,TRBV7-9,TRBD2,TRBJ2-3
CASTGTGDTGELFF,TGTGCCAGTACCGGGACAGGGGACACCGGGGAGCTGTTTTTT,.,TRBV7-9,TRBD1,TRBJ2-2
CASSYTGSAYEQYF,TGTGCCAGCAGTTACACGGGGAGTGCCTACGAGCAGTACTTC,.,TRBV6-5,.,TRBJ2-7